The 14 T cell receptor beta chains below come from one sample, sequenced in a study of graft-versus-host responses after intestinal transplantation. Some clones are missing from TCRdb's copy, which holds only in-frame ones; the method was immunoSEQ multiplex PCR. This sample yields approximately 130,000 clones, of which roughly 92% are seen a single time; over 0.15% belongs to the top ten. Their antigens remain unidentified. The sequencing here drew on unstimulated CD4+ T cells sorted from spleen or lymph node cells, taken before intestinal transplant. These TCRs come from a human donor who received an intestinal transplant.

Only a few counts were recorded for this clone. CDR3 sequence (DNA): TGTGCCAGCAGCTTATCGGAGGGGGCCCCCTACGAGCAGTACTTC. Translation: CASSLSEGAPYEQYF. This chain links TRBV11-2 with TRBJ2-7; D may be TRBD1 (7 bases). The V gene's germline CDR1 is SGHAT and CDR2 FQNNGV. V was trimmed by 2 bases and J by 2 bases, leaving 13 bases between them. The CDR3 loop spans 15 amino acids. Variable domain in full (rest from reference TRBV11-2 and TRBJ2-7): EAGVAQSPRYKIIEKRQSVAFWCNPISGHATLYWYQQILGQGPKLLIQFQNNGVVDDSQLPKDRFSAERLKGVDSTLKIQPAKLEDSAVYLCASSLSEGAPYEQYFGPGTRLTVT.

The chain has TRBV7-2 and TRBJ2-7; the D gene is possibly TRBD1 (6 bases). Trimming took 0 bases from V and 5 from J, leaving 14 bases between them. This CDR3 region has 15 residues. Germline V gene data show CDR1 as SGHTA and CDR2 as FQGNSA. In DNA form, the CDR3 reads TGTGCCAGCAGCTTAGCGGGCTGGGGGCCACACGAGCAGTACTTC. Protein sequence: CASSLAGWGPHEQYF.

V usage is TRBV5-4 and J usage is TRBJ2-3, with TRBD1 identical over 7 bases. V lost 3 bases and J lost 1; bases outside the gene matches: 5. The CDR3 covers 15 residues. Germline V gene data show CDR1 as SGHNT and CDR2 as YYREEE (reference sequence). CDR3 DNA: TGTGCCAGCAGCTCAGGGACAGAGCGCACAGATACGCAGTATTTT. It encodes CASSSGTERTDTQYF.

This chain uses TRBV5-1 with TRBJ2-3, with 14 bases aligning to TRBD2. The CDR3 covers 19 residues. Unmatched junction bases numbered 17, after V lost 5 bases and J lost 6 bases. Per the germline V gene, CDR1 is SGHRS and CDR2 is YFSETQ. The chain's CDR3 is CASSLVPTSGGAFVDTQYF. The CDR3 DNA reads as TGCGCCAGCAGTCTTGTTCCGACTAGCGGGGGGGCGTTTGTGGATACGCAGTATTTT.

The chain has TRBV5-1 and TRBJ1-5; 7 positions match TRBD1. The CDR3 consists of 15 residues. The V segment lost 4 bases and the J segment 0 bases; nucleotides outside the gene matches: 4. Germline V gives CDR1 SGHRS, CDR2 YFSETQ. CDR3 region: CASSPQGYSNQPQHF. The CDR3, as DNA: TGCGCCAGCAGCCCACAGGGGTATAGCAATCAGCCCCAGCATTTT.

The chain carries TRBV4-1 and TRBJ1-2; D not resolved. Per germline, CDR1 MGHRA and CDR2 YSYEKL. With 1 base removed from V and 5 bases from J, the gap between germline ends came to 8 bases. The CDR3 contains 13 residues. The DNA for the CDR3 is TGCGCCAGCAGCCAAGGGAGCCAGTATGGCTACACCTTC. Encoded protein: CASSQGSQYGYTF.

The chain employs TRBV30 and TRBJ1-3, with D possibly being TRBD1 (5 bases). Germline V gene data show CDR1 as GTSNPN and CDR2 as SVGIG (reference sequence). CDR3 length equals 13 residues. Deletions cut 5 bases from V and 2 bases from J, with 10 bases between. CDR3 DNA: TGTGCCTGGGAGTCGGGGGCTGGAAACACCATATATTTT. Amino acid sequence: CAWESGAGNTIYF. Full variable domain (outside the CDR3, taken from reference TRBV30 and TRBJ1-3): SQTIHQWPATLVQPVGSPLSLECTVEGTSNPNLYWYRQAAGRGLQLLFYSVGIGQISSEVPQNLSASRPQDRQFILSSKKLLLSDSGFYLCAWESGAGNTIYFGEGSWLTVV.

This chain joins TRBV11-3 and TRBJ1-4, with a tentative D call TRBD1 (6 bases). CDR3 length: 15 amino acids. Between the trimmed V and J ends, which lost 5 bases and 3 bases, there was a span of 13 bases. The V gene's germline CDR1 is SGHNT and CDR2 YENEEA. CDR3 sequence reads: CASSIQGLSNEKLFF. The DNA for the CDR3 is TGTGCCAGCAGCATCCAGGGGTTATCTAATGAAAAACTGTTTTTT.

This sequence joins TRBV6-1 and TRBJ1-4; D call uncertain. V was cut by 7 bases and J by 11 bases, with 17 bases left in between. Germline V gene data show CDR1 as MNHNS and CDR2 as SASEGT. CDR3 length: 13 amino acids. The chain's CDR3 is CASTRRTFAKLFF. In nucleotides, the CDR3 is TGTGCCAGCACCCGAAGGACCTTTGCGAAACTGTTTTTT.

This clone was seen only a few times. This chain joins TRBV14 and TRBJ1-1, with D possibly TRBD1 on 5 matching bases. Germline CDR1 SGHDN, CDR2 FVKESK. The CDR3 has 13 amino acids. With 1 base removed from V and 7 bases from J, the gap between germline ends came to 10 bases. Here the CDR3 reads CASSQVSGYEAFF. The CDR3, as DNA: TGTGCCAGCAGCCAAGTGTCAGGGTATGAAGCTTTCTTT.

The chain joins TRBV2 to TRBJ2-7; D tentatively reads TRBD1 or TRBD2 (6 bases each). This CDR3 spans 14 amino acids. In germline, CDR1 is SNHLY, CDR2 FYNNEI. Trimming pared 4 bases from V and 0 bases from J, leaving 10 bases between. In nucleotides, the CDR3 is TGTGCCAGCAGTGCAAGGGGGGTCTCCTACGAGCAGTACTTC. Residues: CASSARGVSYEQYF.

The chain combines TRBV19 with TRBJ1-3; 7 bases match TRBD1. V lost 6 bases to trimming and J lost 1 base; unmatched junction nucleotides: 6. The CDR3 runs to 15 residues. CDR1 is LNHDA and CDR2 is SQIVND in the germline V gene (reference sequence). CDR3 residues: CASRTGVESGNTIYF. The DNA of the CDR3 is TGTGCCAGTAGAACAGGGGTCGAGTCTGGAAACACCATATATTTT.

The J gene is TRBJ2-5, the V gene TRBV7-9; D gene ambiguous. The ends were cut back, 2 bases at V and 5 bases at J, with 3 bases in the middle. This CDR3 region has 11 residues. Germline V gene lookup returns CDR1 SEHNR and CDR2 FQNEAQ (reference sequence). CDR3 sequence reads: CASSLSETQYF. The CDR3, as DNA: TGTGCCAGCAGCTTATCGGAGACCCAGTACTTC.

The V gene is TRBV25-1, the J gene TRBJ2-3, with a tentative D call TRBD1 (6 bases). Germline CDR1 MGHDK, CDR2 SYGVNS. This CDR3 region has 14 residues. V lost 3 bases and J 3 bases, leaving 10 bases between the germline ends. CDR3 nucleotides: TGTGCCAGCAGTGATCCGGGACAAACAGATACGCAGTATTTT. Translated: CASSDPGQTDTQYF.